Here is one T cell receptor (beta chain) with its context. What it binds is unknown. CD8 cells regarded as naive lacked CD45RO, were positively chosen for CCR7, and omitted terminally differentiated effector memory CD45RA+ cells. Sequenced by immunoSEQ multiplex PCR; TCRdb stores in-frame clones only, minus some. Of 1.5 million to 2.5 million clones listed, approximately 94% are singletons. Germline-derived CDR1 and CDR2 are GTSNPN and SVGIG (reference sequence). V shed 5 bases, J shed 1 base, and the junction held 4 bases outside the gene matches. This CDR3 is 13 amino acids long. The record originates from a study of shared clonotypes between healthy human individuals. Study in general: The study enrolled a couple of women and a few men aged 18 to 49. Study findings and constraints: Sorted-subset sequencing was shown by rarefaction to be incomplete despite large depth. Clonotype sharing among the donors was expected to vary with sequencing depth.

This chain links TRBV30 with TRBJ1-2; 7 bases map to TRBD1. Input material: naive CD8+ T cells sorted from blood. This sequence originates from a young man in good health. DNA of the CDR3: TGTGCCTGGGACAGGGAGGATAACTATGGCTACACCTTC. Amino acid sequence: CAWDREDNYGYTF. The variable domain in full, with the rest retrieved from reference TRBV30 and TRBJ1-2, is SQTIHQWPATLVQPVGSPLSLECTVEGTSNPNLYWYRQAAGRGLQLLFYSVGIGQISSEVPQNLSASRPQDRQFILSSKKLLLSDSGFYLCAWDREDNYGYTFGSGTRLTVV.